Measured by frequency, the clone carrying this TCR beta chain is medium-sized. Antigen: not known. CDR1 and CDR2 from the germline V gene are MNHEY and SVGEGT. There are 13 residues in the CDR3. TRB rearrangements were amplified by touch-down multiplex PCR with mixed TRB-A/B primers. TCRdb reprocessed the multiplex PCR reads, keeping one entry per CDR3 protein, no DNA. The sample totals around 5,400 distinct CDR3 sequences. TRB was amplified from around 250 ng of peripheral blood genomic DNA per sample. This sample was included in a study of T cell clusters in autoimmune cytopenias. Across the study: Healthy control donors averaged 56 years of age, with a median of roughly 62 years. Findings and caveats of the study: Exclusive TRB clusters were around 3-fold more numerous in healthy donors than in active autoimmune hepatitis. Primary autoimmune cytopenia patients seemingly lacked the physiological T cell clusters found in healthy donors. A dominant lymphoma-associated repertoire apparently masked the cluster-lack signature in secondary cytopenia versus chronic lymphocytic leukemia.

A further study also used this sample, focusing on T cell repertoires in aging, cancer and after chemotherapy.

This clonotype originated in a human donor in good health. V and J are TRBV6-2 or TRBV6-3 and TRBJ2-1; TCRdb's D call, TRBD1, is unchecked because there is no DNA. Source material: peripheral blood. The CDR3 here is CATLRQLYNEQFF.